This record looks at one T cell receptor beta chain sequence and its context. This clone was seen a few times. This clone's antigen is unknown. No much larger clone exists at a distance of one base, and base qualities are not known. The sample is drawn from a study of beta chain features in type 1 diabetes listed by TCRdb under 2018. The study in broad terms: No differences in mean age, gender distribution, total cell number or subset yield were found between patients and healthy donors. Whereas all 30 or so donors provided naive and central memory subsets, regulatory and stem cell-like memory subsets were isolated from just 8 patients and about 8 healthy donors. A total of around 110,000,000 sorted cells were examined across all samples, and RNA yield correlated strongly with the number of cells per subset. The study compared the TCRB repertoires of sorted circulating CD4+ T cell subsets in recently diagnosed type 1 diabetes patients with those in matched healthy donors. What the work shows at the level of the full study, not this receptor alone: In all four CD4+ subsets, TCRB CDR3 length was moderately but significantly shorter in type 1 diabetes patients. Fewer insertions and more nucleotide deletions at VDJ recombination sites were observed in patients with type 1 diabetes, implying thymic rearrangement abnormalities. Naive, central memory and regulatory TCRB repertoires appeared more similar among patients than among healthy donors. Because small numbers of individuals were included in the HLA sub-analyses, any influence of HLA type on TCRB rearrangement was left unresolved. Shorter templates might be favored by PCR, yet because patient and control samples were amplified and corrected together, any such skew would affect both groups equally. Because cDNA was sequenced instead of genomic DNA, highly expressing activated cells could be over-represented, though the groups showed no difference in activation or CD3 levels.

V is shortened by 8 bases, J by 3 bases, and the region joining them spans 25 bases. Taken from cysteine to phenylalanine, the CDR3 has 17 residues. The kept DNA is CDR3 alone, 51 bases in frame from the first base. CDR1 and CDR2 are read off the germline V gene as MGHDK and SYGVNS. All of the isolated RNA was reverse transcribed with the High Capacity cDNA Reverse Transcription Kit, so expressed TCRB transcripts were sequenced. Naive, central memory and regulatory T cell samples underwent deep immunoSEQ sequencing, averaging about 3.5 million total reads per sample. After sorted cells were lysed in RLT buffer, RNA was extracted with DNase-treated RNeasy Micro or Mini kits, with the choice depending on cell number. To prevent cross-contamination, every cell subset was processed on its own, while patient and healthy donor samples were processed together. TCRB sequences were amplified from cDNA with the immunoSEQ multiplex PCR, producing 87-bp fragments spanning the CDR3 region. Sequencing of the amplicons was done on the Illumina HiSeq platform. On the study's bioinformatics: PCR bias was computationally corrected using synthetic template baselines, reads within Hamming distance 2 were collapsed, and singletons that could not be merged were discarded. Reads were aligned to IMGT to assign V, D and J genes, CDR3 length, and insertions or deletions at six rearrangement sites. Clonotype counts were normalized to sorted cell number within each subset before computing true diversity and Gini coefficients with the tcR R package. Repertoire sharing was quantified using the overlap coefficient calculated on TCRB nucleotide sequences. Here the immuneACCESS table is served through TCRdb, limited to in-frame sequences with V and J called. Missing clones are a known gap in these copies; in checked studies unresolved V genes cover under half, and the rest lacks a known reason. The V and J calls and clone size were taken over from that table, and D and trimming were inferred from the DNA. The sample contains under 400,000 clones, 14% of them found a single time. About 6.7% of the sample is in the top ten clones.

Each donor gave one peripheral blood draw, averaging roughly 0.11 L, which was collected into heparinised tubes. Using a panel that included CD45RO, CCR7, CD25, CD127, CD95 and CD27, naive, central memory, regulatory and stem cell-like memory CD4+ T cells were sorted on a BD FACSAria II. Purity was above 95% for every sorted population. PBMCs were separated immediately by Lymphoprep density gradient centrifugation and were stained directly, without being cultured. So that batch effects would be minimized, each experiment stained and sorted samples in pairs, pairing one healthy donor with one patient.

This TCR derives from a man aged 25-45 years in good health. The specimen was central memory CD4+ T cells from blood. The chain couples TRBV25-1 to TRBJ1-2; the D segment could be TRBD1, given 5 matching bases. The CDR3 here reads CASSRTHSGTVHYGYTF. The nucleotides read TGTGCCAGCTCCCGCACACACTCCGGGACGGTTCACTATGGCTACACCTTC.